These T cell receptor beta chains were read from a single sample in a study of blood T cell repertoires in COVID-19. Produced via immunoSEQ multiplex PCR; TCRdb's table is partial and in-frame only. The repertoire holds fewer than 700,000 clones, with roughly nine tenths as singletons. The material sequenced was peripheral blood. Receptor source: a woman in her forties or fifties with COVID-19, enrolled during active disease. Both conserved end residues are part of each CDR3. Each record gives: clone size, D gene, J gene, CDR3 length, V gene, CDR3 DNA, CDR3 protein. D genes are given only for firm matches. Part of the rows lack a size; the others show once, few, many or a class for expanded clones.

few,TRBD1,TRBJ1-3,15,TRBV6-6,TGTGCCAGCAGTTCGCAGGGGGCTCCTGGAAACACCATATATTTT,CASSSQGAPGNTIYF
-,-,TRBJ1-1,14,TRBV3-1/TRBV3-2,TGTGCCAGCCGCGAAACGGGTTCGAACACTGAAGCTTTCTTT,CASRETGSNTEAFF
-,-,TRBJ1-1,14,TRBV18,TGTGCCAGCTCACCGAGTTTTTTGGACACTGAAGCTTTCTTT,CASSPSFLDTEAFF
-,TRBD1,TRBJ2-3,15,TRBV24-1,TGTGCCACCAGTGACTTCAGACAGGGTTCCGATACGCAGTATTTT,CATSDFRQGSDTQYF
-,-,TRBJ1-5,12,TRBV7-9,TGTGCCAGCAGCATCGACTCCTTAGGCCAACATTTT,CASSIDSLGQHF
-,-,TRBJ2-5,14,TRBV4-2,TGTGCCAGCAGCCCGTCGGGGTTCCAAGAGACCCAGTACTTC,CASSPSGFQETQYF
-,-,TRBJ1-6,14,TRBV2,TGTGCCAGCAGTGGCCGGGACACCAATTCACCCCTCCACTTT,CASSGRDTNSPLHF
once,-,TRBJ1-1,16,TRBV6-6,TGTGCCAGCAGCTACGGGACACCATTAAAGAACACTGAAGCTTTCTTT,CASSYGTPLKNTEAFF
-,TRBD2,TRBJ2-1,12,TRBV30,TGTGCCTGGTCGGGGGGGTACAATGAGCAGTTCTTC,CAWSGGYNEQFF
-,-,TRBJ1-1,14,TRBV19,TGTGCCAGTAGTATGCCCAGGGAGGGGACTGAAGCTTTCTTT,CASSMPREGTEAFF
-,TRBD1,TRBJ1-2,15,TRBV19,TGTGCCAGTAGTCCTTACTCCGGGACAGGCTATGGCTACACCTTC,CASSPYSGTGYGYTF
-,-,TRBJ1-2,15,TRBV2,TGTGCCACCCCGACCCCCCAGGGTTCTAACTATGGCTACACCTTC,CATPTPQGSNYGYTF
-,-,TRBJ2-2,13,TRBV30,TGTGCCTCCGGGGGGCTCTACACCGGGGAGCTGTTTTTT,CASGGLYTGELFF
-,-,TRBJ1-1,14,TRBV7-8,TGTGCCAGCAGCTTAGGGCAGGTGGACACTGAAGCTTTCTTT,CASSLGQVDTEAFF
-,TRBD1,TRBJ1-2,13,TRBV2,TGTGCCAGCTGTGGGGACAGGGAGGTGGGCTACACCTTC,CASCGDREVGYTF
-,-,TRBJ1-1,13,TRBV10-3,TGTGCCATCAGTGTCGACAGTAGGGGCGAAGCTTTCTTT,CAISVDSRGEAFF
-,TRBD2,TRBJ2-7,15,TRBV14,TGTGCCAGCAGCTTACTAGCGGGAAGGGGATACGAGCAGTACTTC,CASSLLAGRGYEQYF
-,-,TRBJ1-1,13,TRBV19,TGTGCCAGTAGCGCCCTCAGAGGCGGTGGAGCTTTCTTT,CASSALRGGGAFF
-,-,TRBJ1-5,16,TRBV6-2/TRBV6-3,TGTGCCAGCAGTTATTTGGACAGCCCGCCGGGGCAGCCCCAGCATTTT,CASSYLDSPPGQPQHF
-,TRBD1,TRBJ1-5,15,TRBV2,TGTGCCAGCAGTGTATCGGGACAGAGCAATCAGCCCCAGCATTTT,CASSVSGQSNQPQHF
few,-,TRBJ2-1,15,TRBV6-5,TGTGCCAGCACCCCTAGCGCCCGCTCCTACAATGAGCAGTTCTTC,CASTPSARSYNEQFF
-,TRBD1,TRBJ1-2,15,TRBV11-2,TGTGCCAGCGGCCCCGTACGACAGGGGAAATATGGCTACACCTTC,CASGPVRQGKYGYTF
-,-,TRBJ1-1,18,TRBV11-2,TGTGCCAGCAGCTCCCTACCCCTCGGGGGGCCGAGGGGCACTGAAGCTTTCTTT,CASSSLPLGGPRGTEAFF
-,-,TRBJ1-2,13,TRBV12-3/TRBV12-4,TGTGCCAGCTCCCTTTCCGTGGGGAGTGGCTACACCTTC,CASSLSVGSGYTF
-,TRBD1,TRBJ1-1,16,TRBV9,TGTGCCAGCAGCGGAGGGCCTACAGGGGTGAACACTGAAGCTTTCTTT,CASSGGPTGVNTEAFF
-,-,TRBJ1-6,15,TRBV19,TGTGCCAGTACCCCTGGACACCCGTATAATTCACCCCTCCACTTT,CASTPGHPYNSPLHF
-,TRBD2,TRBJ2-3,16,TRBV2,TGTGCCAGCAGTGAAGGGACTAGCGGGGCCACAGATACGCAGTATTTT,CASSEGTSGATDTQYF
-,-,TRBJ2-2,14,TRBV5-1,TGCGCCAGCAGCCCCGGGACGAACACCGGGGAGCTGTTTTTT,CASSPGTNTGELFF
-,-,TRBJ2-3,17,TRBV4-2,TGTGCCAGCAGCCAAGCACAGCGACTAGATAACGCAGATACGCAGTATTTT,CASSQAQRLDNADTQYF
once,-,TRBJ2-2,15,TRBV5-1,TGCGCCAGCAGCTTGGAACTCACGAACACCGGGGAGCTGTTTTTT,CASSLELTNTGELFF
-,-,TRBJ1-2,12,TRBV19,TGTGCCAGTAGTATAGATCTGTTGGGCTACACCTTC,CASSIDLLGYTF
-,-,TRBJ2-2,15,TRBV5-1,TGCGCCAGCAGCTTGCTGGGGGGGGCAGCCGGGGAGCTGTTTTTT,CASSLLGGAAGELFF
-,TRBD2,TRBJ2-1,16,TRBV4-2,TGTGCCAGCAGCCAAGAGCCAGCGGGGGGCCTCAATGAGCAGTTCTTC,CASSQEPAGGLNEQFF
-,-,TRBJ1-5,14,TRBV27,TGTGCCAGCAGTCCAGGGAGGGGCAATCAGCCCCAGCATTTT,CASSPGRGNQPQHF
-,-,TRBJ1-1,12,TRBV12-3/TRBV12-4,TGTGCCAGCAGCCTGAGACTGACTGAAGCTTTCTTT,CASSLRLTEAFF
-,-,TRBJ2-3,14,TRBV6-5,TGTGCCAGCAGTTATGGGGCGGACACAGATACGCAGTATTTT,CASSYGADTDTQYF
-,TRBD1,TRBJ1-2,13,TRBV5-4,TGTGCCAGCAGCCCCGGGACAGGGGTGGGCTACACCTTC,CASSPGTGVGYTF
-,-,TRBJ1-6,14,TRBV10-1,TGCGCCAGCAGTGACCGGGACACGGATTCACCCCTCCACTTT,CASSDRDTDSPLHF
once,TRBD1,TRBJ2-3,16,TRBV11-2,TGTGCCAGCAGCTTAGGGTTACAGGGGGCGACAGATACGCAGTATTTT,CASSLGLQGATDTQYF
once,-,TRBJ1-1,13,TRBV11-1,TGTGCCAGCAGTTCACAGGGGAACACTGAAGCTTTCTTT,CASSSQGNTEAFF
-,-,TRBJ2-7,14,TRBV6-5,TGTGCCAGCAGCCCCCGGGGCGGGGACTACGAGCAGTACTTC,CASSPRGGDYEQYF
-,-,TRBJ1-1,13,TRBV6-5,TGTGCCAGCAAGGCCCCAGGGGTTACTGAAGCTTTCTTT,CASKAPGVTEAFF
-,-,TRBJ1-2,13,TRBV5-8,TGTGCCAGCAGCTTGGGAGAGGGAGGCGGCTACACCTTC,CASSLGEGGGYTF
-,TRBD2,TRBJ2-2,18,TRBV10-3,TGTGCCATCAGTGAGTCGGGTAGCGGGGGCCCTGGGACCGGGGAGCTGTTTTTT,CAISESGSGGPGTGELFF
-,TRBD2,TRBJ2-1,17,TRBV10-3,TGTGCCATCAGTGTCGCTAGCGGGGGCCTCAAGGGAAATGAGCAGTTCTTC,CAISVASGGLKGNEQFF
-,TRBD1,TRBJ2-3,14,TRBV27,TGTGCCAGCAGTTCCCAGGGGGATACTTATACGCAGTATTTT,CASSSQGDTYTQYF
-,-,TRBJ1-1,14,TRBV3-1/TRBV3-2,TGTGCCAGCAGCTCCACTAGACGCGACACTGAAGCTTTCTTT,CASSSTRRDTEAFF
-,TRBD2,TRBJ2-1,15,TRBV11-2,TGTGCCAGCAGCTTAGCTAGCGGGGGGTACAATGAGCAGTTCTTC,CASSLASGGYNEQFF